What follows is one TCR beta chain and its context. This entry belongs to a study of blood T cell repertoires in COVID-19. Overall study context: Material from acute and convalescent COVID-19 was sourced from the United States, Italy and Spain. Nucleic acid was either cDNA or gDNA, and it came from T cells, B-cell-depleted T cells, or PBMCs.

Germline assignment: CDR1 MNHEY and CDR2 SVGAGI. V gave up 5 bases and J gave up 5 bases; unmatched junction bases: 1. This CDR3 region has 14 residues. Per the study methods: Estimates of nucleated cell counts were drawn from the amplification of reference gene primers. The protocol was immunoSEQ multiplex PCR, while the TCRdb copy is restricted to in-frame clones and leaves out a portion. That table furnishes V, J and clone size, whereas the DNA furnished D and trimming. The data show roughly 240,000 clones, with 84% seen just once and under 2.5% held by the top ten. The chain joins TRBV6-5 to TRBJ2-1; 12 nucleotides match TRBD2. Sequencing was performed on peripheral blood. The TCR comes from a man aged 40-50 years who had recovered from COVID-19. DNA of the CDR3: TGTGCCAGCAGTACTAGCGGGAGGAACAATGAGCAGTTCTTC. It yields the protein CASSTSGRNNEQFF.